This T cell receptor (beta chain) appears in the sequencing data of a study of T cells in Graves' hyperthyroidism and ophthalmopathy (dated by TCRdb to between 2019 and 2020). Background on the whole study: Peripheral blood was collected at initial diagnosis, before any treatment. Thyroid tissue and blood T-cell repertoires from several Graves' hyperthyroidism patients were also compared in the study. To identify distinguishing TCR V-J signatures, a discovery cohort of around 98 patients was used, comprising some 43 with Graves' ophthalmopathy and roughly 60 with stable Graves' hyperthyroidism. Once sampling was done, hyperthyroidism patients were given methimazole at a starting dose of 30 mg daily, whereas ophthalmopathy patients were given high-dose intravenous methylprednisolone. Prospective prediction of ophthalmopathy was tested in an independent validation cohort consisting of about 20 hyperthyroidism patients and approximately 16 patients who later progressed to ophthalmopathy. The paper reports TCR Vbeta CDR3 sequencing of 140 or so peripheral blood samples: 40 to 45 ophthalmopathy, under 80 hyperthyroidism and around 17 progressor patients. For training and testing, the approximately 97 patients in the discovery cohort were randomly divided in a 7:3 ratio. Paper-wide results and their limitations: Most expanded thyroid clonotypes (frequency above 0.001) were also detected in blood, suggesting blood repertoires may reflect thyroid immune responses. A model built on a 13 V-J signature distinguished ophthalmopathy from stable hyperthyroidism, reaching around 87% sensitivity and around 81% specificity in cross-validation and 80%/75% in testing. No statistical method was used to fix the sample size in advance, and group allocation was not hidden from the investigators. In validation, the model predicted progression to ophthalmopathy a median of roughly six months before onset, with roughly 70% sensitivity and roughly 72% specificity.

The TCR beta CDR3 regions were amplified from RNA transcripts. The first round of RT-PCR for the TCR CDR3 was performed with the HTBI primer set and the Qiagen OneStep RT-PCR kit. The libraries were constructed in a second round of multiplex PCR and then size-selected and purified. Sequencing of the libraries was done on an Illumina HiSeq2000 using paired-end 100 bp reads. The authors processed their data as follows. Raw data were processed with SOAPnuke, discarding reads with adapters, uncalled bases, mean Phred below 15, or no exact constant-primer or identifier match. COPE v1.2.5 was used to merge high-quality paired reads, and clonotypes were defined as unique nucleotide sequences. Clonotypes were aligned to IMGT TRBV, TRBD and TRBJ reference segments using MiTCR v1.1. Only V-J combinations with frequency above 0.0001, covering 99% to 99.2% of repertoires, were analysed. A TCS score was defined as the ratio between F50 (clonal expansion) and ExV (chaos), using BLOSUM62-based TCRdist between CDR3 peptides within each V-J. Welch's t-statistics and random forest reduced roughly 530 V-J features to roughly 13, which were used in a naive Bayes classifier (R e1071). Using fastp at Q25 and MiXCR, TCRdb reprocessed the public reads and kept productive beta chains. CDR3 protein duplicates are merged, each entry listing the most common genes and DNA. TCRdb, not the original authors, processed these V and J calls. A total of some 530,000 distinct CDR3 sequences appear in this sample, roughly 23% of them only once. The top ten hold about half of the sample.

For this clonotype: It has no known antigen specificity. Qualities for individual bases were not recorded, and no much larger clone is one base off.

Between the V and J ends, shortened by 2 bases and 4 bases respectively, the junction contains 3 bases. CDR1 is given as MDHEN and CDR2 as SYDVKM, both from the germline V gene. The CDR3 runs 12 residues from the cysteine to the phenylalanine. Of the read, only the CDR3 DNA is kept; its 36 bases are in frame from base 1. Ophthalmopathy patients had moderately to severely active disease, with a Clinical Activity Score of 3 or more, a NOSPECS grade of 4 or more, and a disease duration of less than 3 months. Any patient with an uncontrolled infection, another autoimmune disease, pregnancy or lactation was excluded. Diagnoses were based on clinical symptoms, serum thyroxine and TRAb, thyroid ultrasound and orbital computed tomography. PBMCs were isolated from 7.5 to 10 ml of fresh peripheral blood by Ficoll-Paque density gradient centrifugation. Total RNA was extracted with Trizol reagent, and quality was checked on an Agilent 2100 Bioanalyzer.

This sequence originates from a woman in her seventies with Graves' ophthalmopathy. Rearrangement joined TRBV28 to TRBJ1-5, with no D gene named confidently. Sequencing used blood. CDR3 sequence: CASSLRNQPQHF. The nucleotide sequence reads as follows: TGTGCCAGCAGTTTACGGAATCAGCCCCAGCATTTT.